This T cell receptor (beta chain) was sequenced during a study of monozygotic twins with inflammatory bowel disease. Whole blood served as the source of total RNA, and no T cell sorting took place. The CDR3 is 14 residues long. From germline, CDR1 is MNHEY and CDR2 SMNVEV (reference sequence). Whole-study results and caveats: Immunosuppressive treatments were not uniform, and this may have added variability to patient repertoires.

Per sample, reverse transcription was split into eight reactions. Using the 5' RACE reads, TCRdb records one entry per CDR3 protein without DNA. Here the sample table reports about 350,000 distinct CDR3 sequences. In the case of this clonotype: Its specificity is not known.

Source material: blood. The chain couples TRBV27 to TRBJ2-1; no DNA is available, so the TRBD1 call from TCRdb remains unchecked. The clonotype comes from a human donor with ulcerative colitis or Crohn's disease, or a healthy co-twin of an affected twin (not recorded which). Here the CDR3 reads CASSLIPYHNEQFF.